This passage covers 22 T cell receptor beta chains from one sample sequenced in a study of shared clonotypes between healthy human individuals. Method: immunoSEQ multiplex PCR; TCRdb's copy keeps in-frame clones and lacks some. The table lists more than 2,000,000 clones, approximately 90% of them singletons. Source material: naive CD4+ T cells sorted from blood. As to subset: CD45RA+ positively selected. The receptor source for this set is a man aged 18 to 29 in good health.

The chain joins TRBV19 to TRBJ2-5, with D maybe TRBD2 (5 bases). The length of the CDR3 is 14 residues. Germline V gene data show CDR1 as LNHDA and CDR2 as SQIVND (reference sequence). Between the trimmed V and J ends, which lost 4 bases and 5 bases, there was a span of 14 bases. The CDR3 coding sequence is TGTGCCAGTAGTAAAGGCGGAGGAGTGGAGACCCAGTACTTC. It yields the protein CASSKGGGVETQYF.

This chain uses TRBV7-9 with TRBJ1-2; the match to TRBD1 covers 7 bases. The CDR3 is made up of 13 amino acids. CDR1 and CDR2 (germline): SEHNR, FQNEAQ (reference sequence). Trimming cost V 4 bases and J 8 bases; bases outside gene matches: 7. The CDR3 coding sequence is TGTGCCAGCAGCTACGGACAGGACTTAGGCTACACCTTC. Amino acids: CASSYGQDLGYTF. Using reference TRBV7-9 and TRBJ1-2 for the parts outside the CDR3, the full variable domain is DTGVSQNPRHKITKRGQNVTFRCDPISEHNRLYWYRQTLGQGPEFLTYFQNEAQLEKSRLLSDRFSAERPKGSFSTLEIQRTEQGDSAMYLCASSYGQDLGYTFGSGTRLTVV.

J is TRBJ2-7 and V is TRBV10-3; 7 nucleotides line up with TRBD2. The junction had 6 bases not matched to a gene; V was cut back by 4 bases and J by 6 bases. Looked up from germline, CDR1 is ENHRY and CDR2 is SYGVKD. The CDR3 runs to 13 residues. The CDR3 sequence: CAISVGRVSEQYF. In DNA, the CDR3 is TGTGCCATCAGTGTAGGGAGGGTTTCCGAGCAGTACTTC.

The CDR3 reads CASTRDYLYGELFF. Here the CDR3 DNA reads TGTGCCAGCACTCGGGACTATCTATACGGGGAGCTGTTTTTT. The V and J genes are TRBV6-1 and TRBJ2-2; TRBD2 matches at 7 bases. The J segment lost 7 bases and the V segment lost 7 bases, leaving 9 bases of the junction unmatched. CDR3 length: 14 residues. CDR1 is MNHNS and CDR2 is SASEGT in the germline V gene.

The chain is built from TRBV5-1 and TRBJ1-6; D is unclear. V was cut by 5 bases and J by 2 bases, with 11 bases left in between. Per the germline V gene, CDR1 is SGHRS and CDR2 is YFSETQ. The CDR3 sequence is 15 residues long. The CDR3 is CASRETSTYNSPLHF. Here the CDR3 DNA reads TGCGCCAGCAGAGAAACCAGCACCTATAATTCACCCCTCCACTTT.

A note on this clone: The sample contains more than one DNA sequence encoding this CDR3. The V call is TRBV10-3, the J call TRBJ2-7, with 9 bases fitting TRBD1. CDR1 is ENHRY and CDR2 is SYGVKD in the germline V gene. The CDR3 is 11 residues long. After removal of 9 bases from V and 3 bases from J, the junction contained 0 bases not matched to a gene. CDR3 in DNA: TGTGCCATGGGACAGGGCTACGAGCAGTACTTC. Translated, it gives CAMGQGYEQYF.

The chain links TRBV7-2 to TRBJ2-5; the D gene is possibly TRBD1 (6 bases). The germline gives CDR1 SGHTA, CDR2 FQGNSA. Trimming shortened V by 2 bases and J by 2 bases, and 15 bases separated the two germline ends. CDR3 length: 16 amino acids. This CDR3 reads CASSLRWTVPQETQYF. The DNA for the CDR3 is TGTGCCAGCAGCTTACGGTGGACAGTACCGCAAGAGACCCAGTACTTC.

The genes are TRBV6-5 and TRBJ1-5, with a tentative D call TRBD1 (5 bases). The V end was cut by 8 bases, the J end by 1 base, with 12 bases between. The CDR3 extends over 14 amino acids. The V gene's germline CDR1 is MNHEY and CDR2 SVGAGI. CDR3 sequence reads: CASSLGVSNQPQHF. CDR3 DNA sequence: TGTGCCAGCTCTCTAGGGGTGAGCAATCAGCCCCAGCATTTT.

The chain combines TRBV9 with TRBJ2-7, with 8 bases fitting TRBD2. The CDR3 totals 16 residues. Germline lookup yields CDR1 SGDLS and CDR2 YYNGEE. Unmatched junction bases numbered 12, after V lost 0 bases and J lost 7 bases. The CDR3 loop reads CASSVGLAGGFLEQYF. In DNA form, the CDR3 reads TGTGCCAGCAGCGTAGGTCTTGCGGGGGGCTTTCTGGAGCAGTACTTC.

This chain uses TRBV5-4 with TRBJ1-4; D possibly corresponds to TRBD1 (6 bases). V gave up 4 bases and J gave up 8 bases, with 15 bases separating them. The CDR3 totals 14 residues. The germline V gene encodes CDR1 SGHNT and CDR2 YYREEE (reference sequence). The CDR3 loop reads CASSLSGGAEKLFF. In DNA form, the CDR3 reads TGTGCCAGCAGCCTCAGCGGGGGCGCGGAAAAACTGTTTTTT.

This chain links TRBV21-1 with TRBJ1-2. TRBV21-1 constitutes a pseudogene. The CDR3 totals 15 residues. The CDR3 DNA reads TGTGCCAGCAGTACAACTTATACCGGGAACTATGGCTACACCTTC. Amino acids: CASSTTYTGNYGYTF.

This rearrangement joins TRBV7-2 to TRBJ2-3, with D possibly called TRBD1 or TRBD2 (5 bases each). Germline V gene lookup returns CDR1 SGHTA and CDR2 FQGNSA. This CDR3 contains 17 residues. Between the trimmed V and J ends, which lost 3 bases and 1 base, there was a span of 17 bases. The CDR3 is CASSLTLRDPGTDTQYF. The DNA for the CDR3 is TGTGCCAGCAGCTTGACCCTCCGGGACCCGGGCACAGATACGCAGTATTTT.

The chain combines TRBV7-8 with TRBJ1-3, with D possibly being TRBD1 (5 bases). This CDR3 contains 16 residues. Germline CDR1 SGHVS, CDR2 FQNEAQ. Trimming took 1 base from V and 0 from J, leaving 10 bases between them. The CDR3 spells CASSLGPGRSGNTIYF. The DNA of the CDR3 is TGTGCCAGCAGCTTAGGTCCAGGGCGCTCTGGAAACACCATATATTTT.

The J gene is TRBJ1-5, the V gene TRBV6-6, with D perhaps TRBD1 (5 bases). The germline gives CDR1 MNHNY, CDR2 SVGAGI (reference sequence). CDR3 length: 15 residues. Deletions cut 2 bases from V and 8 bases from J, with 16 bases between. The CDR3, as DNA: TGTGCCAGCAGTTACCGGGACCGCCCGTTCGAGCCCCAGCATTTT. Protein sequence: CASSYRDRPFEPQHF.

The chain joins TRBV18 to TRBJ2-3, with a weak D call TRBD2 (5 bases). CDR1 KGHSH and CDR2 LQKENI come from the germline V gene. V was pared by 5 bases and J by 5 bases, with 14 bases between. The CDR3 loop spans 14 amino acids. In nucleotides, the CDR3 is TGTGCCAGCTCATCTTCGACGGGATTAGATACGCAGTATTTT. This gives the protein CASSSSTGLDTQYF.

This chain connects TRBV7-3 to TRBJ2-5; 7 bases align to TRBD2. The CDR3 runs 14 residues. From germline, CDR1 is SGHTA and CDR2 FQGTGA. With V trimmed by 2 bases and J by 1 base, 1 base remained unmatched. The CDR3, as DNA: TGTGCCAGCAGCTTATGGGGGGGCCAAGAGACCCAGTACTTC. This codes for CASSLWGGQETQYF.

The rearrangement joins TRBV5-1 to TRBJ2-2; D unresolved. V dropped 2 bases and J dropped 5 bases, with 16 bases sitting between them. CDR1 and CDR2 from the germline V gene are SGHRS and YFSETQ. This CDR3 has 16 residues. CDR3 nucleotides: TGCGCCAGCAGCTTCTCAGCTGGGTTGGGTACCGGGGAGCTGTTTTTT. Its translation: CASSFSAGLGTGELFF.

The rearrangement joins TRBV4-1 to TRBJ2-5, with 14 bases that match TRBD2. The CDR3 is 15 amino acids. Trimming cost V 4 bases and J 4 bases; bases outside gene matches: 2. Germline V CDR1 and CDR2: MGHRA, YSYEKL. CDR3 region: CASSPGLAGGETQYF. CDR3 coding DNA: TGCGCCAGCAGCCCAGGACTAGCGGGAGGAGAGACCCAGTACTTC.

The chain joins TRBV6-5 to TRBJ2-3, with 8 bases lining up with TRBD2. The CDR3 consists of 15 residues. Trimming cost V 4 bases and J 0 bases; bases outside gene matches: 3. Germline CDR1 and CDR2: MNHEY and SVGAGI. The CDR3 nucleotides are TGTGCCAGCAGTTCAGAGCGGGGGAGCACAGATACGCAGTATTTT. It translates to CASSSERGSTDTQYF.

This clone was detected only once. The chain's CDR3 is CSAGPGDEQYF. In DNA form, the CDR3 reads TGCAGTGCGGGTCCCGGCGACGAGCAGTACTTC. This sequence joins TRBV20-1 and TRBJ2-7, with D uncertain. CDR3 length: 11 residues. V was trimmed by 6 bases and J by 5 bases, leaving 11 bases between them. Germline V CDR1 and CDR2: DFQATT, SNEGSKA (reference sequence).

The rearrangement links TRBV11-2 to TRBJ1-6, with unresolved D. Trimming shortened V by 2 bases and J by 0 bases, and 2 bases separated the two germline ends. Germline CDR1 SGHAT, CDR2 FQNNGV. CDR3 length: 14 residues. CDR3 bases: TGTGCCAGCAGCTTACTCTCCTATAATTCACCCCTCCACTTT. Translation gives CASSLLSYNSPLHF. Full variable domain (remainder filled in from reference TRBV11-2 and TRBJ1-6): EAGVAQSPRYKIIEKRQSVAFWCNPISGHATLYWYQQILGQGPKLLIQFQNNGVVDDSQLPKDRFSAERLKGVDSTLKIQPAKLEDSAVYLCASSLLSYNSPLHFGNGTRLTVT.

The chain recombines TRBV27 with TRBJ1-6, with a weak D call TRBD1 (6 bases). Germline CDR1 MNHEY, CDR2 SMNVEV (reference sequence). This CDR3 has 17 amino acids. V gave up 5 bases and J gave up 0 bases, with 14 bases separating them. The CDR3 sequence is CASSGQKFLSYNSPLHF. The CDR3 DNA reads TGTGCCAGCAGTGGACAGAAGTTCCTCTCCTATAATTCACCCCTCCACTTT.